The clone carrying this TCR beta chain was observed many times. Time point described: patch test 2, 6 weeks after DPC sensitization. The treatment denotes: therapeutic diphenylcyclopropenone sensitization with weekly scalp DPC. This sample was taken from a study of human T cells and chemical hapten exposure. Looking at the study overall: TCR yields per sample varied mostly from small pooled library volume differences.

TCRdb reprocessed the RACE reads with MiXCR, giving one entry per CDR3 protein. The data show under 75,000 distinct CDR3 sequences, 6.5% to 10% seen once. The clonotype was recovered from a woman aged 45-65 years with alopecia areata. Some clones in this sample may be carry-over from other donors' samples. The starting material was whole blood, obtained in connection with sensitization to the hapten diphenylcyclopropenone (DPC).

The CDR3 DNA sequence: TGTGCCAGCAGTGAAATGGGACAGGGGGCTCCTGAAGCTTTCTTT. It codes for CASSEMGQGAPEAFF. The V call is TRBV6-1, the J call TRBJ1-1; TRBD1 agrees at 12 bases. Per the germline V gene, CDR1 is MNHNS and CDR2 is SASEGT. CDR3 size: 15 residues. Unmatched junction bases numbered 4, after V lost 2 bases and J lost 6 bases.